A single sample is the source of the 16 T cell receptor beta chains below, sequenced in a study of blood T cell repertoires in COVID-19 (dated by TCRdb to about 2020). The method was the immunoSEQ multiplex PCR assay. Entries here come from immuneACCESS through TCRdb and include only in-frame sequences with V and J called. Some clones fail to appear in such tables; in the studies checked, an unresolved V gene covers under half of the shortfall, and the cause of the remainder is unknown. The sample profile shows about 220,000 clones; 80% to 85% of them were found once. Approximately 2.9% of the sample goes to the ten largest clones. The sample taken for sequencing was peripheral blood. These receptors were collected from a woman in her 30s who had recovered from COVID-19.

The V call is TRBV6-5, the J call TRBJ2-7; 8 nucleotides agree with TRBD1. Germline trimming cut 6 bases from V and 4 bases from J; bases unmatched to any gene: 8. CDR1 is MNHEY and CDR2 is SVGAGI in the germline V gene. The length of the CDR3 is 14 residues. In DNA, the CDR3 is TGTGCCAGCAGGCCGCAGGGGGCGGTGTACGAGCAGTACTTC. Its protein is CASRPQGAVYEQYF.

The chain is built from TRBV6-1 and TRBJ1-5, with D hard to call. With 5 bases removed from V and 1 base from J, the gap between germline ends came to 3 bases. There are 12 residues in the CDR3. Germline V gives CDR1 MNHNS, CDR2 SASEGT. CDR3 loop: CASSPSNQPQHF. The CDR3, as DNA: TGTGCCAGCAGTCCGAGCAATCAGCCCCAGCATTTT.

Written as DNA, the CDR3 is TGCAGCGTTGTATCGGGGGATCACGGAAACACCATATATTTT. This codes for CSVVSGDHGNTIYF. V and J are TRBV29-1 and TRBJ1-3; TRBD1 might be the D (5 bases). CDR3 length: 14 amino acids. V gave up 4 bases and J gave up 4 bases, with 14 bases separating them. From germline, CDR1 is SQVTM and CDR2 ANQGSEA.

The chain recombines TRBV27 with TRBJ2-3; 10 bases map to TRBD2. Trimming removed 6 bases from V and 4 bases from J; junction bases left unmatched: 7. The CDR3 runs 15 residues. The germline gives CDR1 MNHEY, CDR2 SMNVEV (reference sequence). CDR3 in amino acids: CASRSLAGVADTQYF. CDR3 sequence (DNA): TGTGCCAGCAGATCTCTAGCGGGAGTGGCAGATACGCAGTATTTT.

CDR3: CASSLRVAGAPGYNEQFF. DNA of the CDR3: TGTGCCAGCAGTTTAAGGGTAGCGGGAGCCCCGGGATACAATGAGCAGTTCTTC. This rearrangement joins TRBV27 to TRBJ2-1; 9 bases agree with TRBD2. Losses at the gene ends were 2 bases for V and 4 bases for J; bases not matched to a gene: 12. The CDR3 spans 18 residues. Germline-derived CDR1 and CDR2 are MNHEY and SMNVEV (reference sequence).

The rearrangement uses TRBV5-4 and TRBJ1-6, with D maybe TRBD1 (5 bases). V dropped 4 bases and J dropped 0 bases, with 14 bases sitting between them. From germline, CDR1 is SGHNT and CDR2 YYREEE (reference sequence). CDR3 length: 17 amino acids. CDR3 in DNA: TGTGCCAGCAGCGGCAGGCAGGGCGGCTCCTATAATTCACCCCTCCACTTT. It yields the protein CASSGRQGGSYNSPLHF.

V gene TRBV24-1 combines with J gene TRBJ1-1; D perhaps matches TRBD1 (6 bases). The CDR3 spans 14 residues. Germline CDR1 reads KGHDR; CDR2 reads SFDVKD. The ends were cut back, 6 bases at V and 1 base at J, with 11 bases in the middle. CDR3 region: CATSPNRENTEAFF. The CDR3 coding sequence is TGTGCCACCAGTCCGAACAGGGAGAACACTGAAGCTTTCTTT.

The CDR3 DNA sequence: TGTGCCAGCAGTGCGGAGACAGGGAATGAGCAGTTCTTC. Translation: CASSAETGNEQFF. The rearrangement links TRBV2 to TRBJ2-1, with TRBD1 identical over 7 bases. CDR1 and CDR2 from the germline V gene are SNHLY and FYNNEI. The CDR3 contains 13 residues. V trimming: 4 bases; J trimming: 7 bases; junction bases outside the gene matches: 4.

DNA of the CDR3: TGTGCCAGCAGCCAACGGAGTGAAGCTTTCTTT. Its translation is CASSQRSEAFF. This chain uses TRBV14 with TRBJ1-1; D unresolved. Germline CDR1 is SGHDN and CDR2 is FVKESK. Trimming cost V 2 bases and J 7 bases, with 5 bases left between them. CDR3 length: 11 amino acids.

The V gene is TRBV5-6, the J gene TRBJ2-3, with a weak D call TRBD2 (6 bases). The CDR3 totals 15 residues. Trimming left V 4 bases short and J 5 bases short, with 17 bases between. The germline V gene has CDR1 SGHDT and CDR2 YYEEEE. DNA of the CDR3: TGTGCCAGCAGCCCAGGGACTTCCCCCGGAGATACGCAGTATTTT. Its protein product is CASSPGTSPGDTQYF.

The chain carries TRBV7-2 and TRBJ2-1; the match to TRBD2 covers 7 bases. The germline gives CDR1 SGHTA, CDR2 FQGNSA. The V gene end was trimmed by 1 base and the J gene end by 9 bases; junction bases not matched to a gene: 6. The CDR3 has 14 amino acids. CDR3 DNA: TGTGCCAGCAGCTTAGGGGGAGGGGTGGGTGAGCAGTTCTTC. Protein: CASSLGGGVGEQFF.

The rearrangement joins TRBV11-2 to TRBJ2-3; D perhaps matches TRBD2 (5 bases). V was shortened by 2 bases and J by 0 bases, with 9 bases between the two germline ends. Germline V gene lookup returns CDR1 SGHAT and CDR2 FQNNGV. This CDR3 spans 15 amino acids. This CDR3 reads CASSLPSGSTDTQYF. CDR3 in DNA: TGTGCCAGCAGCTTACCGAGCGGAAGCACAGATACGCAGTATTTT. Together with reference TRBV11-2 and TRBJ2-3, the CDR3 gives the full variable domain: EAGVAQSPRYKIIEKRQSVAFWCNPISGHATLYWYQQILGQGPKLLIQFQNNGVVDDSQLPKDRFSAERLKGVDSTLKIQPAKLEDSAVYLCASSLPSGSTDTQYFGPGTRLTVL.

V is TRBV6-5 and J is TRBJ2-7; D might be TRBD1 (5 bases). CDR1 is MNHEY and CDR2 is SVGAGI in the germline V gene. The CDR3 length is 14 residues. Trimming cost V 8 bases and J 2 bases, with 16 bases left between them. Here the CDR3 DNA reads TGTGCCAGCCTCCCAGTTTGGGGCCCCTACGAGCAGTACTTC. Amino acid sequence: CASLPVWGPYEQYF.

This chain connects TRBV7-8 to TRBJ2-1, with a weak D call TRBD1 (6 bases). Germline V gene sequence: CDR1 SGHVS, CDR2 FQNEAQ. This CDR3 spans 15 amino acids. V was cut by 5 bases and J by 0 bases, with 11 bases left in between. For the CDR3, the DNA is TGTGCCAGCAGCGTACAGGGTTTCTCCTACAATGAGCAGTTCTTC. This codes for CASSVQGFSYNEQFF.

This clone was picked up a small number of times. One end of the junction is discordant with germline, which a read error may explain. The genes are TRBV6-2 or TRBV6-3 and TRBJ2-2, with TRBD1 matching 9 bases. Per the germline V gene, CDR1 is MNHEY and CDR2 is SVGEGT. The CDR3 sequence is 13 residues long. CDR3: CASSYASTGGLFF. DNA for the CDR3: TGTGCCAGCAGTTACGCTTCGACAGGGGGGCTGTTTTTT.

The rearrangement uses TRBV28 and TRBJ2-2; no firm D call. Trimming removed 8 bases at V and 6 bases at J, with 10 bases between. Germline CDR1 reads MDHEN; CDR2 reads SYDVKM. This CDR3 is 12 amino acids long. Here the CDR3 reads CASHLGSGELFF. CDR3 nucleotides: TGTGCCAGCCACCTCGGTTCCGGGGAGCTGTTTTTT.